Below, 12 T cell receptor beta chains from the same sample are listed, as sequenced in a study of shared clonotypes between healthy human individuals. Only in-frame clones appear in the TCRdb table, and some are missing; sequencing was by immunoSEQ multiplex PCR. The sample contains about 1 million clones, around 76% of which appear only once. Specimen: memory CD4+ T cells sorted from blood. Indicated subset: CD45RA-negative fraction. The receptors originated from a young man in good health.

The rearrangement links TRBV5-6 to TRBJ1-6, with 9 bases fitting TRBD1. Germline CDR1 and CDR2: SGHDT and YYEEEE. The CDR3 consists of 14 residues. V lost 4 bases and J lost 10; bases outside the gene matches: 6. CDR3 loop: CASSQDRGGSPLHF. In DNA form, the CDR3 reads TGTGCCAGCAGCCAGGACAGGGGTGGATCACCCCTCCACTTT.

J is TRBJ2-7 and V is TRBV13, with 7 bases matching TRBD1. The J segment lost 5 bases and the V segment lost 2 bases, leaving 6 bases of the junction unmatched. Looked up from germline, CDR1 is PRHDT and CDR2 is FYEKMQ (reference sequence). The CDR3 sequence is 14 residues long. The CDR3 coding sequence is TGTGCCAGCAGCTTAAGACAGGGAATCGACGAGCAGTACTTC. Translated, it gives CASSLRQGIDEQYF.

The chain has TRBV27 and TRBJ2-1; weak D call: TRBD1 (6 bases). CDR1 and CDR2 from the germline V gene are MNHEY and SMNVEV (reference sequence). This CDR3 has 13 amino acids. The V end was cut by 4 bases, the J end by 3 bases, with 7 bases between. Written as DNA, the CDR3 is TGTGCCAGCAGTTGGACAGTCTACAATGAGCAGTTCTTC. This encodes CASSWTVYNEQFF.

Remarks on this clone: This sample also contains other DNA sequences that code for the same CDR3. This sequence joins TRBV7-9 and TRBJ1-2; no reliable D call. CDR1 and CDR2 (germline): SEHNR, FQNEAQ (reference sequence). V was trimmed by 5 bases and J by 2 bases, leaving 9 bases between them. The CDR3 has 13 amino acids. This CDR3 reads CASSPTANYGYTF. The CDR3 nucleotides are TGTGCCAGCAGCCCTACAGCGAACTATGGCTACACCTTC.

The V gene is TRBV4-1, the J gene TRBJ1-2; the D is unclear. Trimming took off 0 bases at V and 2 bases at J, with 10 bases between the two ends. The CDR3 sequence is 15 residues long. Germline V lookup: CDR1 MGHRA, CDR2 YSYEKL. CDR3 loop: CASSQDVAENYGYTF. CDR3 bases: TGCGCCAGCAGCCAAGATGTTGCAGAGAACTATGGCTACACCTTC.

This clone was observed once. The sample carries other DNA sequences with the same CDR3. V is TRBV6-5 and J is TRBJ1-1; D gene ambiguous. Per the germline V gene, CDR1 is MNHEY and CDR2 is SVGAGI. V was cut by 5 bases and J by 1 base, with 8 bases left in between. The CDR3 is made up of 13 amino acids. CDR3 in amino acids: CASSLRRNTEAFF. The CDR3 nucleotides read TGTGCCAGCAGTCTCAGGAGGAACACTGAAGCTTTCTTT.

In its sample, this clone was seen a few times. The chain joins TRBV18 to TRBJ1-1; D is uncertain. Germline CDR1 is KGHSH and CDR2 is LQKENI. The CDR3 loop spans 15 amino acids. With 3 bases removed from V and 1 base from J, the gap between germline ends came to 12 bases. This CDR3 is CASSPILAKNTEAFF. CDR3 sequence (DNA): TGTGCCAGCTCACCTATCTTGGCTAAGAACACTGAAGCTTTCTTT.

This chain's CDR3 is CASSHREGGGYEQYF. The CDR3 DNA sequence: TGTGCCAGCAGCCACAGGGAGGGAGGGGGATACGAGCAGTACTTC. J is TRBJ2-7 and V is TRBV5-4; maybe TRBD2 (7 bases). The CDR3 is 15 residues long. Germline V gives CDR1 SGHNT, CDR2 YYREEE (reference sequence). The germline V and J ends were trimmed by 4 bases and 4 bases, with 18 bases remaining between them.

A note on this clone: Other nucleotide sequences from this sample produce the same CDR3. The rearrangement joins TRBV5-1 to TRBJ1-4, with TRBD1 as a possible D gene (5 bases). The CDR3 is made up of 14 amino acids. Trimming removed 0 bases at V and 6 bases at J, with 9 bases between. Germline loops: CDR1 SGHRS, CDR2 YFSETQ. This CDR3 reads CASSLEGRDEKLFF. CDR3 DNA: TGCGCCAGCAGCTTGGAGGGCAGGGATGAAAAACTGTTTTTT.

In regard to this clone: Other nucleotide sequences in the sample specify the same CDR3. This chain links TRBV30 with TRBJ2-7, with D perhaps matching TRBD1 or TRBD2 (6 bases each). The CDR3 extends over 13 amino acids. Germline CDR1 is GTSNPN and CDR2 is SVGIG (reference sequence). Trimming cost V 0 bases and J 2 bases, with 8 bases left between them. CDR3 protein: CAWSVRGPYEQYF. CDR3 nucleotide sequence: TGTGCCTGGAGTGTCCGGGGGCCCTACGAGCAGTACTTC.

The sample holds one count of this clone. The chain couples TRBV21-1 to TRBJ2-5; TRBD2 is taken as the D call from the table, unchecked against the DNA. TRBV21-1 is designated a pseudogene. The CDR3 covers 16 residues. The CDR3 is CASSKLSGTTLETQYF. In DNA form, the CDR3 reads TGTGCCAGCAGCAAATTGAGTGGGACTACCTTGGAGACCCAGTACTTC.

This clone is a singleton in its sample. The rearrangement links TRBV7-9 to TRBJ2-7, with TRBD2 matching 8 bases. Trimming took 1 base from V and 4 from J; bases not matched to a gene: 6. This CDR3 has 15 amino acids. Germline lookup yields CDR1 SEHNR and CDR2 FQNEAQ (reference sequence). The CDR3 DNA sequence: TGTGCCAGCAGCTTAGTTGCCAGCGGGGGTTACGAGCAGTACTTC. This gives the protein CASSLVASGGYEQYF.